The 31 T cell receptor beta chains below were found in one sample sequenced in a study of cytomegalovirus exposure and HLA in healthy donors. Primers for the PCR totalled 60 Vbeta and 13 Jbeta. Clones were sequenced by immunoSEQ multiplex PCR, and TCRdb holds only the in-frame ones, with some missing. The sample records tens of thousands of clones, 70% to 90% being singletons. Sequenced input: PBMCs. These receptors all stem from a male donor in good health and CMV-seronegative.

This clone was seen a single time. V gene TRBV4-3 combines with J gene TRBJ1-6; TRBD1 is a possible D gene (5 bases). V was clipped by 1 base and J by 12 bases, with 19 bases between them. The CDR3 sequence is 16 residues long. Germline V CDR1 and CDR2: LGHNA, YSLEER. CDR3 DNA: TGCGCCAGCAGCCAAGCAGCGGGACCGGGGATAGAACCCCTCCACTTT. Residues: CASSQAAGPGIEPLHF.

This rearrangement joins TRBV11-2 to TRBJ2-3; 14 bases agree with TRBD2. Germline CDR1 reads SGHAT; CDR2 reads FQNNGV. Germline trimming cut 5 bases from V and 3 bases from J; bases unmatched to any gene: 7. The CDR3 loop spans 17 amino acids. The chain's CDR3 is CASSLRGTSGGTDTQYF. For the CDR3, the DNA is TGTGCCAGCAGCCTGAGAGGGACTAGCGGGGGAACAGATACGCAGTATTTT.

The chain is built from TRBV18 and TRBJ1-2; 7 positions agree with TRBD1. This CDR3 has 14 amino acids. CDR1 is KGHSH, CDR2 LQKENI, per germline. Trimming took 3 bases from V and 5 from J; bases not matched to a gene: 6. The DNA of the CDR3 is TGTGCCAGCTCACCGGGCGACAGGGTGTATGGCTACACCTTC. This gives the protein CASSPGDRVYGYTF.

The chain carries TRBV6-6 and TRBJ1-3, with TRBD1 identical over 8 bases. Germline CDR1 and CDR2: MNHNY and SVGAGI (reference sequence). This CDR3 comprises 15 residues. V was clipped by 7 bases and J by 4 bases; unmatched bases: 9. The CDR3 loop is CASNYQQGAGNTIYF. In nucleotides, the CDR3 is TGTGCCAGCAACTATCAGCAGGGGGCCGGAAACACCATATATTTT.

V usage is TRBV19 and J usage is TRBJ2-5; TRBD1 matches at 7 bases. Per germline, CDR1 LNHDA and CDR2 SQIVND (reference sequence). CDR3 size: 13 residues. The ends lost 10 bases at V and 2 bases at J; junction bases unmatched: 7. CDR3 DNA sequence: TGTGCCACCCGAGGCAGGGGGCAAGAGACCCAGTACTTC. Amino acids: CATRGRGQETQYF.

This clone appeared a single time. The rearrangement links TRBV19 to TRBJ1-3; unclear D gene. The CDR3 length is 13 residues. The V gene lost 10 bases and the J gene lost 3 bases, with 13 bases spanning the gap. CDR1 is LNHDA and CDR2 is SQIVND in the germline V gene (reference sequence). CDR3 coding DNA: TGTGCCACGTTGCGCGGGGTTGGAAACACCATATATTTT. It codes for CATLRGVGNTIYF. The full variable domain, completed using reference TRBV19 and TRBJ1-3, is DGGITQSPKYLFRKEGQNVTLSCEQNLNHDAMYWYRQDPGQGLRLIYYSQIVNDFQKGDIAEGYSVSREKKESFPLTVTSAQKNPTAFYLCATLRGVGNTIYFGEGSWLTVV.

This chain uses TRBV13 with TRBJ1-5; unclear D gene. This CDR3 is built from 15 residues. V lost 3 bases, J lost 3 bases, and 12 bases lay in between. In germline, CDR1 is PRHDT, CDR2 FYEKMQ (reference sequence). CDR3 loop: CASSFSGEVNQPQHF. The CDR3 bases are TGTGCCAGCAGCTTCAGTGGGGAGGTCAATCAGCCCCAGCATTTT.

DNA of the CDR3: TGTGCCAGCAGCCCCGGGCGGGATTCACCCCTCCACTTT. This translates into CASSPGRDSPLHF. V and J are TRBV7-8 and TRBJ1-6; no clear D. Germline-derived CDR1 and CDR2 are SGHVS and FQNEAQ. This CDR3 has 13 amino acids. The V gene lost 5 bases and the J gene lost 8 bases, with 10 bases spanning the gap.

The chain employs TRBV5-1 and TRBJ2-5; 10 positions agree with TRBD2. The CDR3 is 15 residues long. Germline CDR1 SGHRS, CDR2 YFSETQ. The V segment lost 1 base and the J segment 4 bases; nucleotides outside the gene matches: 4. In nucleotides, the CDR3 is TGCGCCAGCAGCTTGTTAGCGGGGGGACGAGAGACCCAGTACTTC. Amino acids: CASSLLAGGRETQYF.

The genes are TRBV5-8 and TRBJ2-5; TRBD2 matches at 16 bases. V was clipped by 5 bases and J by 2 bases; unmatched bases: 6. The CDR3 has 17 amino acids. Germline CDR1 is SGHTS and CDR2 is YDEGEE. Here the CDR3 reads CASSHGTSGGAQETQYF. The CDR3, as DNA: TGTGCCAGCAGTCACGGGACTAGCGGGGGGGCACAAGAGACCCAGTACTTC.

The chain employs TRBV21-1 and TRBJ1-2; the table's D call, TRBD1, has no DNA check behind it. TRBV21-1 is termed a pseudogene. This CDR3 region has 16 residues. This CDR3 is CASKTGTGVPNYGYTF. CDR3 bases: TGTGCCAGCAAGACCGGGACAGGTGTACCTAACTATGGCTACACCTTC.

The chain combines TRBV30 with TRBJ2-2; 8 bases align to TRBD1. The trim removed 0 bases at V and 6 bases at J, leaving 6 bases unmatched. CDR3 size: 15 residues. Germline CDR1 is GTSNPN and CDR2 is SVGIG (reference sequence). CDR3 protein: CAWSVRGQEAGELFF. DNA of the CDR3: TGTGCCTGGAGTGTACGGGGACAGGAGGCCGGGGAGCTGTTTTTT.

This sequence joins TRBV30 and TRBJ1-1, with D perhaps matching TRBD1 (5 bases). Trimming removed 0 bases at V and 7 bases at J, with 6 bases between. This CDR3 region has 11 residues. Germline V gives CDR1 GTSNPN, CDR2 SVGIG (reference sequence). The DNA for the CDR3 is TGTGCCTGGAGTGTGGGGGGTGAAGCTTTCTTT. It is translated as CAWSVGGEAFF.

The V gene is TRBV6-5, the J gene TRBJ2-5, with D tentatively TRBD1 (5 bases). The V gene's germline CDR1 is MNHEY and CDR2 SVGAGI. With 6 bases removed from V and 4 bases from J, the gap between germline ends came to 9 bases. The CDR3 extends over 12 amino acids. Here the CDR3 DNA reads TGTGCCAGCAGCGCCCAGGGAGAGACCCAGTACTTC. Its protein is CASSAQGETQYF.

The chain has TRBV6-1 and TRBJ2-5, with 9 bases fitting TRBD2. This CDR3 is built from 14 residues. The junction had 3 bases not matched to a gene; V was cut back by 4 bases and J by 3 bases. Germline assignment: CDR1 MNHNS and CDR2 SASEGT. In nucleotides, the CDR3 is TGTGCCAGCAGTGGAGCGGGGGGTAAAGAGACCCAGTACTTC. It codes for CASSGAGGKETQYF.

The J gene is TRBJ2-1, the V gene TRBV5-1; 11 nucleotides agree with TRBD2. This CDR3 spans 14 amino acids. Germline V gene lookup returns CDR1 SGHRS and CDR2 YFSETQ. With 6 bases clipped from V and 7 bases from J, the junction kept 6 bases outside the gene matches. The CDR3 nucleotides read TGCGCCAGCAAGACTAGCGGGGCTAGGAATGAGCAGTTCTTC. It is translated as CASKTSGARNEQFF.

This sequence joins TRBV7-9 and TRBJ2-7; 7 bases are shared with TRBD2. The CDR3 runs 12 residues. V was clipped by 8 bases and J by 6 bases; unmatched bases: 7. The V gene's germline CDR1 is SEHNR and CDR2 FQNEAQ (reference sequence). The CDR3 DNA follows: TGTGCCAGCGGACGGGAGGCAGGCGAGCAGTACTTC. Protein sequence: CASGREAGEQYF. The full variable domain, completed using reference TRBV7-9 and TRBJ2-7, is DTGVSQNPRHKITKRGQNVTFRCDPISEHNRLYWYRQTLGQGPEFLTYFQNEAQLEKSRLLSDRFSAERPKGSFSTLEIQRTEQGDSAMYLCASGREAGEQYFGPGTRLTVT.

V is TRBV5-1 and J is TRBJ1-1; D gene unclear. From germline, CDR1 is SGHRS and CDR2 YFSETQ. The V and J ends lost 0 bases and 2 bases respectively, with 5 bases between them. The CDR3 covers 13 residues. The CDR3 nucleotides are TGCGCCAGCAGCTTGGAACTAAACACTGAAGCTTTCTTT. It specifies CASSLELNTEAFF.

The chain employs TRBV18 and TRBJ2-7, with 7 bases fitting TRBD1. CDR1 and CDR2 from the germline V gene are KGHSH and LQKENI. J lost 2 bases, V lost 5 bases, and 12 bases had no gene match. This CDR3 contains 16 residues. CDR3 in DNA: TGTGCCAGCTCAACGTACACCGGGACAGATGCCTACGAGCAGTACTTC. Amino acids: CASSTYTGTDAYEQYF.

The chain combines TRBV5-8 with TRBJ1-4; D gene uncertain. The V end lost 4 bases, the J end lost 6 bases, and 10 bases lay between the germline ends. Germline values: CDR1 SGHTS, CDR2 YDEGEE. The CDR3 length is 13 residues. CDR3 region: CASSLAWDEKLFF. The CDR3 region has the DNA TGTGCCAGCAGCCTAGCGTGGGATGAAAAACTGTTTTTT.

This clone is medium-sized within its sample. The chain links TRBV5-5 to TRBJ1-1; no clear D gene. CDR3 length: 14 amino acids. The germline CDR1 and CDR2 sequences are SGHKS and YYEKEE (reference sequence). Trimming removed 2 bases from V and 0 bases from J, with 8 bases in between. The DNA of the CDR3 is TGTGCCAGCAGCTTACAGAGAATGAACACTGAAGCTTTCTTT. It encodes CASSLQRMNTEAFF.

The J gene is TRBJ2-7, the V gene TRBV19; 12 bases map to TRBD1. V dropped 5 bases and J dropped 3; count of bases not matched to a gene: 8. This CDR3 comprises 16 residues. Per germline, CDR1 LNHDA and CDR2 SQIVND (reference sequence). The DNA of the CDR3 is TGTGCCAGTAGTGTGTTCCGGGACAGGGGGCTCTACGAGCAGTACTTC. Translated: CASSVFRDRGLYEQYF.

This chain links TRBV29-1 with TRBJ2-5, with D possibly TRBD1 on 6 matching bases. The CDR3 has 15 amino acids. CDR1 and CDR2 from the germline V gene are SQVTM and ANQGSEA. Trimming took off 7 bases at V and 4 bases at J, with 22 bases between the two ends. As DNA, the CDR3 is TGCAGCGCCCTAGACACAGGGCGAGACGGAGAGACCCAGTACTTC. The encoded protein is CSALDTGRDGETQYF. Full variable domain (rest looked up from reference TRBV29-1 and TRBJ2-5): SAVISQKPSRDICQRGTSLTIQCQVDSQVTMMFWYRQQPGQSLTLIATANQGSEATYESGFVIDKFPISRPNLTFSTLTVSNMSPEDSSIYLCSALDTGRDGETQYFGPGTRLLVL.

The chain is built from TRBV30 and TRBJ1-5; D uncertain. This CDR3 is built from 13 residues. Looked up from germline, CDR1 is GTSNPN and CDR2 is SVGIG (reference sequence). V was clipped by 2 bases and J by 6 bases, with 11 bases between them. The CDR3 region is CAWSPPVGQPQHF. The CDR3 DNA follows: TGTGCCTGGAGTCCTCCCGTCGGTCAGCCCCAGCATTTT.

The CDR3 loop reads CASAHTRDRGSQPQHF. The CDR3 DNA sequence: TGTGCCAGTGCCCATACGAGAGACAGGGGGAGTCAGCCCCAGCATTTT. The rearrangement joins TRBV19 to TRBJ1-5; 9 bases fit TRBD1. Germline CDR1 reads LNHDA; CDR2 reads SQIVND (reference sequence). The CDR3 has 16 amino acids. V trimming: 8 bases; J trimming: 6 bases; junction bases outside the gene matches: 14.

This clone has only a few counts. The CDR3, as DNA: TGCGCCAGCAGCCAAGTCCAGGGGAACACTGAAGCTTTCTTT. Encoded protein: CASSQVQGNTEAFF. J is TRBJ1-1 and V is TRBV4-3, with D possibly being TRBD1 (5 bases). The CDR3 runs 14 residues. V lost 1 base and J lost 1, with 7 bases in between. Germline V gives CDR1 LGHNA, CDR2 YSLEER.

The chain has TRBV10-3 and TRBJ2-1, with TRBD2 as a possible D gene (6 bases). The CDR3 covers 14 residues. Trimming removed 7 bases from V and 9 bases from J, with 19 bases in between. CDR1 is ENHRY and CDR2 is SYGVKD in the germline V gene. CDR3 sequence: CAIKVPAGGSEQFF. CDR3 nucleotide sequence: TGTGCCATCAAGGTTCCAGCGGGTGGCTCTGAGCAGTTCTTC.

J is TRBJ2-6 and V is TRBV19; a possible D gene is TRBD2 (5 bases). The germline V gene has CDR1 LNHDA and CDR2 SQIVND (reference sequence). The CDR3 has 16 amino acids. The V end was cut by 0 bases, the J end by 3 bases, with 9 bases between. The CDR3 here is CASSIDPGSGANVLTF. CDR3 bases: TGTGCCAGTAGTATAGACCCGGGGAGTGGGGCCAACGTCCTGACTTTC.

The rearrangement joins TRBV5-1 to TRBJ2-5; D perhaps matches TRBD1 (6 bases). The length of the CDR3 is 13 residues. V was pared by 3 bases and J by 4 bases, with 10 bases between. Germline values: CDR1 SGHRS, CDR2 YFSETQ. The CDR3 DNA is TGCGCCAGCAGCTCCCAGGGGCGAGAGACCCAGTACTTC. Its protein product is CASSSQGRETQYF. Together with reference TRBV5-1 and TRBJ2-5, the CDR3 gives the full variable domain: KAGVTQTPRYLIKTRGQQVTLSCSPISGHRSVSWYQQTPGQGLQFLFEYFSETQRNKGNFPGRFSGRQFSNSRSEMNVSTLELGDSALYLCASSSQGRETQYFGPGTRLLVL.

The chain combines TRBV6-5 with TRBJ2-7; D is ambiguous. The CDR3 runs to 13 residues. V gave up 6 bases and J gave up 2 bases, with 11 bases separating them. CDR1 and CDR2 from the germline V gene are MNHEY and SVGAGI. CDR3 sequence: CASSLSSPYEQYF. The CDR3, as DNA: TGTGCCAGCAGCCTCTCGTCCCCCTACGAGCAGTACTTC.

A few counts support this clone. This chain uses TRBV6-5 with TRBJ1-1; D unclear. The germline gives CDR1 MNHEY, CDR2 SVGAGI. Trimming cost V 6 bases and J 1 base, with 9 bases left between them. This CDR3 contains 13 residues. The CDR3 region has the DNA TGTGCCAGCAGGAGTGAGAGGAACACTGAAGCTTTCTTT. Translated, it gives CASRSERNTEAFF.